The TCR beta chain under discussion was sequenced for a study of T cells in Graves' hyperthyroidism and ophthalmopathy. The study's findings and limits: Ophthalmopathy prediction by the model preceded onset by a median about 6.8 months.

About this clonotype: Its antigen is still unknown.

Diagnosis rested on symptoms, serum thyroxine and TRAb, thyroid ultrasound, and orbital computed tomography. Authors of the study amplified TCR beta CDR3 regions from RNA transcripts. A set of HTBI primers served as the primers for a first-round RT-PCR of the TCR CDR3. Via MiXCR, TCRdb re-called the multiplex PCR reads, giving one row per CDR3 protein. The sample lists a few hundred thousand distinct CDR3 sequences, 25% occurring once. The CDR3 length is 13 residues. Deletions cut 2 bases from V and 6 bases from J, with 9 bases between. Per germline, CDR1 SGHTA and CDR2 FQGTGA. V is TRBV7-3 and J is TRBJ2-3; D uncertain. The sequence was obtained from a man aged 45-65 years with Graves' hyperthyroidism. Sequenced input: blood. In DNA form, the CDR3 reads TGTGCCAGCAGCTTATCCCCCCCCGATACGCAGTATTTT. Its translation: CASSLSPPDTQYF. The whole variable domain, remainder taken from reference TRBV7-3 and TRBJ2-3, is GAGVSQTPSNKVTEKGKYVELRCDPISGHTALYWYRQSLGQGPEFLIYFQGTGAADDSGLPNDRFFAVRPEGSVSTLKIQRTERGDSAVYLCASSLSPPDTQYFGPGTRLTVL.